Presented here are 10 T cell receptor beta chains from one specimen sequenced in a study of glioma-infiltrating T cells. Amplification of TCR alpha and beta CDR3 regions from RNA used iRepertoire nested multiplex PCR. TCRdb used MiXCR to reprocess the multiplex PCR reads, holding one entry per CDR3 protein. The sample has about 410,000 distinct CDR3 sequences; roughly 41% are singletons. Input material: glioma tissue, nonneoplastic brain tissue, or PBMCs (not recorded which). These receptors were obtained from a human donor with low-grade glioma or glioblastoma, undergoing nonglioma brain surgery, or in good health (not recorded which).

This clonotype came up a few times. The chain uses TRBV7-6 and TRBJ2-3, with 9 bases aligning to TRBD2. CDR1 is SGHVS and CDR2 is FNYEAQ in the germline V gene. CDR3 size: 14 residues. V lost 5 bases, J lost 6 bases, and 6 bases stayed unmatched. CDR3 bases: TGTGCCAGCAGCACCCTAGCGGGGAGGGATACGCAGTATTTT. Residues: CASSTLAGRDTQYF.

The rearrangement links TRBV28 to TRBJ1-1; no firm D call. The CDR3 runs 12 residues. CDR1 is MDHEN and CDR2 is SYDVKM in the germline V gene. V shed 7 bases and J shed 4 bases, with 10 bases lying between them. The CDR3 is CASIERATEAFF. Written as DNA, the CDR3 is TGTGCCAGCATCGAAAGGGCCACTGAAGCTTTCTTT.

This chain links TRBV12-3 or TRBV12-4 with TRBJ1-2; D gene unclear. Trimming removed 3 bases from V and 6 bases from J, with 11 bases in between. This CDR3 is built from 13 residues. Here the CDR3 DNA reads TGTGCCAGCAGTTTTAGTGGGCACAATGGCTACACCTTC. It codes for CASSFSGHNGYTF.

The chain uses TRBV7-9 and TRBJ2-2; D perhaps matches TRBD1 (6 bases). The V gene lost 5 bases and the J gene lost 6 bases, with 16 bases spanning the gap. This CDR3 contains 15 residues. The germline V gene has CDR1 SEHNR and CDR2 FQNEAQ (reference sequence). As DNA, the CDR3 is TGTGCCAGCAGCATAAACAGGGTTGCCGCCGGGGAGCTGTTTTTT. Translation: CASSINRVAAGELFF.

The chain uses TRBV20-1 and TRBJ1-5, with TRBD1 matching 7 bases. Looked up from germline, CDR1 is DFQATT and CDR2 is SNEGSKA (reference sequence). With 3 bases clipped from V and 3 bases from J, the junction kept 5 bases outside the gene matches. There are 14 residues in the CDR3. CDR3 residues: CSARTGFFNQPQHF. The CDR3 DNA sequence: TGCAGTGCTAGGACAGGGTTTTTCAATCAGCCCCAGCATTTT.

The rearrangement links TRBV7-6 to TRBJ1-5; 9 nucleotides align to TRBD1. V shed 5 bases and J 10 bases; nucleotides not matched to a gene: 6. Germline V lookup: CDR1 SGHVS, CDR2 FNYEAQ. The length of the CDR3 is 13 residues. This chain's CDR3 is CASSLRTGDPQHF. The CDR3 nucleotides are TGTGCCAGCAGCCTCCGGACAGGGGATCCCCAGCATTTT.

The sample holds a few counts of this clonotype. The chain links TRBV20-1 to TRBJ2-1, with 9 bases lining up with TRBD2. The CDR3 runs 16 residues. Unmatched junction bases numbered 12, after V lost 5 bases and J lost 4 bases. Germline V gene lookup returns CDR1 DFQATT and CDR2 SNEGSKA (reference sequence). Here the CDR3 reads CSAPRLAELLYNEQFF. In DNA form, the CDR3 reads TGCAGTGCTCCTCGACTAGCGGAACTACTTTACAATGAGCAGTTCTTC.

This clonotype was detected only a few times. V is TRBV7-3 and J is TRBJ2-4, with D hard to call. The CDR3 covers 14 residues. From germline, CDR1 is SGHTA and CDR2 FQGTGA. Trimming took 5 bases from V and 7 from J, leaving 15 bases between them. DNA for the CDR3: TGTGCCAGCAGCCCAGGCTCGGGCTCGAACATTCAGTACTTC. It is translated as CASSPGSGSNIQYF. Using reference TRBV7-3 and TRBJ2-4 for the parts outside the CDR3, the full variable domain is GAGVSQTPSNKVTEKGKYVELRCDPISGHTALYWYRQSLGQGPEFLIYFQGTGAADDSGLPNDRFFAVRPEGSVSTLKIQRTERGDSAVYLCASSPGSGSNIQYFGAGTRLSVL.

Many counts were recorded for this clonotype. The CDR3 DNA reads as TGTGCCAGCAGCCAAGGACAGGGTAGGGTCTACACCTTC. Amino acid sequence: CASSQGQGRVYTF. V usage is TRBV7-2 and J usage is TRBJ1-2; 8 bases are a match to TRBD1. Germline-derived CDR1 and CDR2 are SGHTA and FQGNSA. Unmatched junction bases numbered 9, after V lost 5 bases and J lost 10 bases. This CDR3 has 13 amino acids.

The CDR3 sequence is CASSYSQGLNYGYTF. In DNA, the CDR3 is TGTGCCAGCAGTTACTCCCAGGGACTGAACTATGGCTACACCTTC. The chain couples TRBV6-5 to TRBJ1-2; D perhaps matches TRBD1 (5 bases). The germline V gene has CDR1 MNHEY and CDR2 SVGAGI. V was cut by 0 bases and J by 2 bases, with 10 bases left in between. The CDR3 spans 15 residues.